This T cell receptor (beta chain) is from a study of a mutant IDH1 vaccine in newly diagnosed glioma. Using immunoSEQ multiplex PCR, the repertoire was profiled, and TCRdb retains in-frame clones only, with some absent. This sample has tens of thousands of clones, with 82% found just once. Per germline, CDR1 SGHTA and CDR2 FQGNSA. This CDR3 comprises 14 residues. J gave up 5 bases and V 4 bases, and 6 bases lay outside the gene matches. Study-wide points: Vaccine-induced responses were seen in more than 90% of patients, spanning several MHC alleles.

As to this clone: Its antigen is not known.

Sample time point: week 47, end of study. It was 300 ug of mutant IDH1 20-mer peptide that made up each vaccine dose, given with topical imiquimod. This chain joins TRBV7-2 and TRBJ1-1; 8 bases are shared with TRBD1. The sample consisted of PBMCs, taken from a glioma patient whose treatment included an IDH1 peptide vaccine. The clonotype originates from a man aged 18 to 29 with glioma. Some clones in this sample may be carry-over from other donors' samples. CDR3: CASSSGGIDTEAFF. In DNA, the CDR3 is TGTGCCAGCAGCTCAGGGGGCATCGATACTGAAGCTTTCTTT.